This T cell receptor beta chain was profiled in a study of blood T cell repertoires in COVID-19 (TCRdb year 2020). Regarding the complete study: The collaborator samples originated in the United States, Italy and Spain and spanned the acute and convalescent phases of COVID-19. The material from the prospective study consisted of cDNA or gDNA derived from T cells, B-cell-depleted T cells, or PBMCs. The dataset comprised deeply sampled blood TCRbeta repertoires from subjects exposed to, actively infected with, or recovered from COVID-19. The repertoires were made available in a free public database intended to serve as a resource for research on the immune response to SARS-CoV-2. The samples were drawn from two sources: the first 160 participants of the ongoing ImmuneRACE study, and 1,200 or so subjects contributed by 6 global collaborators. The sample metadata nearly always contained a de-identified subject ID, COVID-19 status, age in years and sex. HLA class I and class II types, where available, came from metadata supplied by the sample provider rather than from assay-based typing. Overall study outcomes, separate from this receptor: The amount of clinical and demographic metadata varied by source and participant and was provided uncurated.

Sequences LGHDT (CDR1) and YNNKEL (CDR2) are obtained from the germline V gene (reference sequence). Unmatched junction bases come to 18, with V trimmed by 2 bases and J by 15 bases. The CDR3 sequence holds 16 residues, the cysteine and phenylalanine included. Kept here is only the CDR3 DNA, which spans 48 bases and is read in frame from base 1. TCRbeta CDR3 regions were amplified from genomic DNA by means of the immunoSEQ Assay, a bias-controlled multiplex PCR. Per the original workflow: The number of nucleated cells in each sample was estimated by amplification of reference gene primers within the assay. To quantify the absolute abundance of each unique TCRbeta CDR3 rearrangement, sequence reads were collapsed and filtered. Productive Simpson clonality was computed per sample as the square root of Simpson's diversity index over productive rearrangements. The table comes from immuneACCESS by way of TCRdb, which keeps in-frame sequences with V and J called. Part of the clones is missing from these tables; in studies checked, under half for an unresolved V gene and the rest for unknown reasons. The V and J calls and clone size come from that table; D and trimming were worked out from the DNA. This sample holds approximately 50,000 clones; around 84% were observed only once. Approximately 17% of the sample rests with the top ten.

Collaborating institutions collected whole blood in K2EDTA tubes following their own protocols. For TCRbeta analysis, collaborator samples were shipped as frozen whole blood, as isolated PBMCs, or as DNA extracted from either sample type. For this clone: Its antigen is currently not known. No qualities accompany the bases; no much larger clone lies one base away.

The V and J segments used are TRBV3-1 (or the pseudogene TRBV3-2) and TRBJ2-1, and 8 junctional nucleotides match TRBD2. The source is a man in his sixties or seventies with active COVID-19. The specimen sequenced was peripheral blood. The nucleotide sequence reads TGTGCCAGCAGCCAAAGTGCCGGGACTAGGGATTTAGGGTCGTTCTTC. The resulting protein is CASSQSAGTRDLGSFF.